Listed below are T cell receptor beta chains from one sample, sequenced in a study of control samples from healthy donors and cancer patients. Clones were read by immunoSEQ multiplex PCR, and TCRdb kept only the in-frame ones, dropping some. The table records around 120,000 clones, around 88% of them present only once. Sequencing was performed on blood. These receptors came from a middle-aged man in good health. The conserved cysteine and the conserved F or W are not part of the CDR3 here.

V gene,J gene,CDR3 protein
TRBV18,TRBJ1-2,ASSPTDSSYGYT
TRBV2,TRBJ2-7,ASKIQGTYEQY
TRBV18,TRBJ1-2,ASSQSDGPYGYT
TRBV19,TRBJ2-7,ASSMKGVGYEQY
TRBV2,TRBJ2-3,ASSLLTLPGTDTQY
TRBV7-9,TRBJ1-1,ASSPDRYTEAF
TRBV10-3,TRBJ1-2,AISRAKTDYGYT
TRBV25-1,TRBJ2-7,ASSEFVNEQY
TRBV19,TRBJ1-2,ASSVLGESNYGYT
TRBV4-3,TRBJ2-3,ASSQDRPSGGADTQY
TRBV12-3/TRBV12-4,TRBJ2-3,ASSLEGHTQY
TRBV9,TRBJ2-4,ASSVSVDLAKNIQY
TRBV2,TRBJ2-3,ASRYTDTQY
TRBV25-1,TRBJ1-3,ASSSRAGGTGNTIY
TRBV6-5,TRBJ2-5,ASSYSRTGFQTQY
TRBV18,TRBJ1-2,ASSPEGEYGYT
TRBV19,TRBJ2-2,ASMNRQGVTGELF
TRBV20-1,TRBJ1-2,SASPGGLGYT
TRBV7-2,TRBJ1-2,ASSSRDRGIGYT
TRBV5-8,TRBJ1-5,ASSYALRQGGKSNQPQH
TRBV6-5,TRBJ2-7,ASSSNYEQY
TRBV3-1/TRBV3-2,TRBJ1-1,ASSQRDRTNTEAF
TRBV6-5,TRBJ1-4,ASSYSFRDRGEKLF
TRBV3-1/TRBV3-2,TRBJ2-7,ASSQARLAGGTYEQY
TRBV4-3,TRBJ1-4,ASSQQPGTNEKLF
TRBV6-5,TRBJ1-1,ASRGTGAGETEAF
TRBV14,TRBJ1-2,ASSQDGPAYGYT
TRBV2,TRBJ1-2,ASSYRLRQGSYGYT
TRBV7-2,TRBJ1-4,ASSLARGTGGGNEKLF
TRBV25-1,TRBJ2-5,ASSPTGGAGQETQY
TRBV11-3,TRBJ1-1,ASSLNSKNTEAF
TRBV9,TRBJ1-6,ASSSTSDRPRSPLH
TRBV2,TRBJ1-1,ASTDRETEAF
TRBV7-2,TRBJ2-7,ASSKTGGEQY
TRBV3-1/TRBV3-2,TRBJ1-5,ASSQDRGSNSNQPQH
TRBV11-1,TRBJ2-2,ASSWDSNTGELF
TRBV6-5,TRBJ2-2,ASSLQGITGELF
TRBV7-9,TRBJ1-6,ASSPRGVQISPLH
TRBV7-2,TRBJ1-4,ASSLDRAGNEKLF
TRBV9,TRBJ2-5,ASSVDSIQETQY
TRBV7-3,TRBJ1-1,ASSLSGGDTEAF
TRBV4-1,TRBJ1-4,ASSQDITTNEKLF
TRBV7-6,TRBJ1-4,ASRRKGGSATNEKLF
TRBV10-3,TRBJ1-1,ASGQALNTEAF
TRBV19,TRBJ1-3,ASSSGTGNTIY
TRBV4-3,TRBJ2-2,ASSPASGTSGGYNTGELF
TRBV7-2,TRBJ2-2,ASRAANTGELF
TRBV9,TRBJ2-1,ASSWGNEQF
TRBV5-1,TRBJ2-2,ASSLAWGDTGELF
TRBV6-2/TRBV6-3,TRBJ2-7,ASSYSPYEQY
TRBV14,TRBJ2-7,ASSQVRDRGEQY
TRBV7-7,TRBJ2-1,ASSPTSGDYNEQF
TRBV5-1,TRBJ1-2,ASSLVGDSGGYT
TRBV7-6,TRBJ2-5,ASSLQGTQETQY
TRBV12-3/TRBV12-4,TRBJ1-1,ASRRSGGSEAF
TRBV9,TRBJ2-7,ASSASGRSSYEQY
TRBV29-1,TRBJ1-6,SVVSGAGSPLH